Listed here is a single T cell receptor (beta chain). Profiling relied on immunoSEQ multiplex PCR, and the TCRdb table lists in-frame clones only, not all of them. The data contain roughly 120,000 clones, around 90% of them singletons. This specimen comes from a study of OX40 agonist ivuxolimab in advanced cancers. Germline V gene lookup returns CDR1 MGHDK and CDR2 SYGVNS. This CDR3 contains 13 residues. Trimming left V 6 bases short and J 0 bases short, with 5 bases between. This clonotype was obtained from an adult with an advanced solid tumor such as melanoma, head and neck, liver or kidney cancer. The sample was CD4+ or CD8+ T cells sorted from blood, taken in a trial of the OX40 agonist ivuxolimab. The chain recombines TRBV25-1 with TRBJ1-4; D remains ambiguous. CDR3 in DNA: TGTGCCAGCAGGGATGCAACTAATGAAAAACTGTTTTTT. Its protein is CASRDATNEKLFF.